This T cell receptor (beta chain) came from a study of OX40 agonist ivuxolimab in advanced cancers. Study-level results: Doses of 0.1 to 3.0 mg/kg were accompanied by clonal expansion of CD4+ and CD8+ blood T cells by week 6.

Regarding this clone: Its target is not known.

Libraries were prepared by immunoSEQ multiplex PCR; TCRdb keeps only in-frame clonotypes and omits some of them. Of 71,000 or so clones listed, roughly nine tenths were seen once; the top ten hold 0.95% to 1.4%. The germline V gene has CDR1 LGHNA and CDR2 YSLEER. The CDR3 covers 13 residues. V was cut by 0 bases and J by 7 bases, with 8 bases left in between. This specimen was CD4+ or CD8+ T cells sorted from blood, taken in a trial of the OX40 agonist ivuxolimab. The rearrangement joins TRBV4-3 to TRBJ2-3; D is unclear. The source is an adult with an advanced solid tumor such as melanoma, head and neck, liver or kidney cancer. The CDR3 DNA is TGCGCCAGCAGCCAAGATTTGGCTAATACGCAGTATTTT. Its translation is CASSQDLANTQYF.